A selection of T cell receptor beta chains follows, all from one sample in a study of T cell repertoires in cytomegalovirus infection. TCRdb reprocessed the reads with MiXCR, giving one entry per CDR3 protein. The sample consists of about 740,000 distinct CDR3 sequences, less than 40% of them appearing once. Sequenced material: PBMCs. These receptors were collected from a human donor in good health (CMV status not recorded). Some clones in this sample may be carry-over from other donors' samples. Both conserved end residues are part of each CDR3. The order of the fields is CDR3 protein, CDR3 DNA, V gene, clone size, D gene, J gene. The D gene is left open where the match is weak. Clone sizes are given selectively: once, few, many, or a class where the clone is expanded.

CDR3 protein: CASSLAHQRGLETQYF; CDR3 DNA: TGTGCCAGCAGCTTAGCTCATCAGAGGGGTTTGGAGACCCAGTACTTC; V gene: TRBV7-8; clone size: NA; D gene: NA; J gene: TRBJ2-5
CDR3 protein: CASSPDSLTNYGYTF; CDR3 DNA: TGTGCCAGCAGTCCGGACAGTTTAACTAACTATGGCTACACCTTC; V gene: TRBV27; clone size: once; D gene: NA; J gene: TRBJ1-2
CDR3 protein: CASRANYEQYF; CDR3 DNA: TGTGCCAGCAGGGCTAATTACGAGCAGTACTTC; V gene: TRBV28; clone size: many; D gene: NA; J gene: TRBJ2-7
CDR3 protein: CATSRGGPGDVYEQYF; CDR3 DNA: TGTGCCACCAGCAGAGGTGGTCCGGGGGACGTGTACGAGCAGTACTTC; V gene: TRBV15; clone size: NA; D gene: NA; J gene: TRBJ2-7
CDR3 protein: CASSLSRQNTGELFF; CDR3 DNA: TGTGCCAGCAGCTTGAGTCGGCAGAACACCGGGGAGCTGTTTTTT; V gene: TRBV5-5; clone size: few; D gene: NA; J gene: TRBJ2-2
CDR3 protein: CASREVMTGNTGELFF; CDR3 DNA: TGTGCCAGCAGGGAGGTTATGACAGGGAACACCGGGGAGCTGTTTTTT; V gene: TRBV6-2/TRBV6-3; clone size: NA; D gene: NA; J gene: TRBJ2-2
CDR3 protein: CASSLKLGGSSYNEQFF; CDR3 DNA: TGTGCCAGCAGCTTGAAATTGGGCGGGAGCTCCTACAATGAGCAGTTCTTC; V gene: TRBV5-6; clone size: few; D gene: TRBD2; J gene: TRBJ2-1
CDR3 protein: CATGTSGQPQHF; CDR3 DNA: TGTGCCACCGGGACATCAGGTCAGCCCCAGCATTTT; V gene: TRBV24-1; clone size: NA; D gene: NA; J gene: TRBJ1-5
CDR3 protein: CASSQGLAGGRSSYNEQFF; CDR3 DNA: TGTGCCAGCAGCCAGGGACTAGCGGGAGGTCGCAGCTCCTACAATGAGCAGTTCTTC; V gene: TRBV7-9; clone size: NA; D gene: TRBD2; J gene: TRBJ2-1
CDR3 protein: CASSLYRGPSSYEQYF; CDR3 DNA: TGTGCCAGCAGCCTCTACAGGGGGCCTAGCTCCTACGAGCAGTACTTC; V gene: TRBV7-2; clone size: NA; D gene: TRBD1; J gene: TRBJ2-7
CDR3 protein: CASSLLAGGPVGELFF; CDR3 DNA: TGTGCCAGCAGCTTACTAGCGGGAGGGCCCGTCGGGGAGCTGTTTTTT; V gene: TRBV7-2; clone size: NA; D gene: TRBD2; J gene: TRBJ2-2
CDR3 protein: CASRAGTGAGNYGYTF; CDR3 DNA: TGTGCCAGCAGAGCCGGGACAGGGGCAGGGAACTATGGCTACACCTTC; V gene: TRBV7-2; clone size: many; D gene: TRBD1; J gene: TRBJ1-2
CDR3 protein: CASSSGSVMNTEAFF; CDR3 DNA: TGTGCCAGCAGCTCCGGGTCTGTTATGAACACTGAAGCTTTCTTT; V gene: TRBV7-9; clone size: NA; D gene: NA; J gene: TRBJ1-1
CDR3 protein: CASSPQGKTEAFF; CDR3 DNA: TGTGCCAGCAGCCCACAGGGGAAGACTGAAGCTTTCTTT; V gene: TRBV5-4; clone size: NA; D gene: TRBD1; J gene: TRBJ1-1
CDR3 protein: CASRNQYSGANVLTF; CDR3 DNA: TGTGCCAGCAGAAATCAGTACTCTGGGGCCAACGTCCTGACTTTC; V gene: TRBV28; clone size: NA; D gene: NA; J gene: TRBJ2-6
CDR3 protein: CSALGAGDNEKLFF; CDR3 DNA: TGCAGTGCTTTGGGGGCCGGGGATAATGAAAAACTGTTTTTT; V gene: TRBV20-1; clone size: NA; D gene: NA; J gene: TRBJ1-4
CDR3 protein: CSVEGWGYGYTF; CDR3 DNA: TGCAGCGTTGAGGGTTGGGGCTATGGCTACACCTTC; V gene: TRBV29-1; clone size: NA; D gene: NA; J gene: TRBJ1-2
CDR3 protein: CASRSYSQGERVETQYF; CDR3 DNA: TGTGCCAGCAGGTCCTACTCCCAGGGGGAAAGGGTGGAGACCCAGTACTTC; V gene: TRBV28; clone size: few; D gene: TRBD1; J gene: TRBJ2-5
CDR3 protein: CASSYKGSTEAFF; CDR3 DNA: TGTGCCAGCAGTTACAAGGGGTCGACTGAAGCTTTCTTT; V gene: TRBV6-5; clone size: few; D gene: NA; J gene: TRBJ1-1
CDR3 protein: CASSFRSPGELFF; CDR3 DNA: TGTGCCAGCAGTTTTAGGAGTCCCGGGGAGCTGTTTTTT; V gene: TRBV28; clone size: NA; D gene: NA; J gene: TRBJ2-2
CDR3 protein: CASSLELLAQETQYF; CDR3 DNA: TGTGCCAGCAGCTTAGAATTACTGGCCCAAGAGACCCAGTACTTC; V gene: TRBV7-6; clone size: NA; D gene: NA; J gene: TRBJ2-5
CDR3 protein: CSAREQVRGGYTF; CDR3 DNA: TGCAGTGCTAGAGAACAGGTTCGGGGAGGCTACACCTTC; V gene: TRBV20-1; clone size: NA; D gene: NA; J gene: TRBJ1-2
CDR3 protein: CASSTRQLSTDTQYF; CDR3 DNA: TGTGCCAGCAGCACCCGTCAGCTCAGCACAGATACGCAGTATTTT; V gene: TRBV7-6; clone size: NA; D gene: NA; J gene: TRBJ2-3
CDR3 protein: CASSRMGRESNEQYF; CDR3 DNA: TGTGCCAGTAGTAGAATGGGCAGGGAGTCGAACGAGCAGTACTTC; V gene: TRBV19; clone size: NA; D gene: NA; J gene: TRBJ2-7
CDR3 protein: CSSRATRPYEQYF; CDR3 DNA: TGTTCTTCACGGGCCACCCGCCCCTACGAGCAGTACTTC; V gene: TRBV28; clone size: few; D gene: NA; J gene: TRBJ2-7
CDR3 protein: CASSPGADGKWPQHF; CDR3 DNA: TGTGCCAGCAGCCCAGGAGCGGACGGAAAGTGGCCCCAGCATTTT; V gene: TRBV7-6; clone size: many; D gene: NA; J gene: TRBJ1-5
CDR3 protein: CASSLGGGLSQYF; CDR3 DNA: TGTGCCAGCAGCTTAGGAGGGGGATTGTCGCAGTATTTT; V gene: TRBV7-2; clone size: NA; D gene: NA; J gene: TRBJ2-3
CDR3 protein: CASSYAGVLTGELFF; CDR3 DNA: TGTGCCAGCAGTTACGCGGGAGTTCTGACCGGGGAGCTGTTTTTT; V gene: TRBV6-2/TRBV6-3; clone size: few; D gene: TRBD2; J gene: TRBJ2-2
CDR3 protein: CASSSVTSGGFDEQYF; CDR3 DNA: TGTGCCAGCAGTTCCGTGACTAGCGGGGGTTTCGACGAGCAGTACTTC; V gene: TRBV27; clone size: NA; D gene: TRBD2; J gene: TRBJ2-7
CDR3 protein: CASSTISYAGKETQSF; CDR3 DNA: TGTGCCAGCAGCACGATTTCGTATGCGGGAAAAGAGACCCAGTCCTTC; V gene: TRBV28; clone size: NA; D gene: NA; J gene: TRBJ2-5
CDR3 protein: CASSLTLDSYDFGYTF; CDR3 DNA: TGTGCCAGCAGCCTGACACTGGACAGCTATGACTTCGGCTACACCTTC; V gene: TRBV5-6; clone size: few; D gene: NA; J gene: TRBJ1-2
CDR3 protein: CASSSPGTPYNEQFF; CDR3 DNA: TGTGCCAGCAGTTCTCCAGGGACCCCCTACAATGAGCAGTTCTTC; V gene: TRBV27; clone size: few; D gene: NA; J gene: TRBJ2-1
CDR3 protein: CSVWTGEYGEQYF; CDR3 DNA: TGCAGTGTTTGGACAGGGGAATACGGCGAGCAGTACTTC; V gene: TRBV20-1; clone size: NA; D gene: TRBD1; J gene: TRBJ2-7
CDR3 protein: CSVGQGDTEAFF; CDR3 DNA: TGCAGCGTGGGACAGGGGGACACTGAAGCTTTCTTT; V gene: TRBV29-1; clone size: few; D gene: TRBD1; J gene: TRBJ1-1
CDR3 protein: CASSYWAKDEQFF; CDR3 DNA: TGTGCCAGCAGTTACTGGGCCAAGGATGAGCAGTTCTTC; V gene: TRBV6-8; clone size: few; D gene: NA; J gene: TRBJ2-1
CDR3 protein: CASSFSGTGPDTQYF; CDR3 DNA: TGTGCCAGCAGCTTTTCCGGGACAGGGCCAGATACGCAGTATTTT; V gene: TRBV7-4; clone size: NA; D gene: TRBD1; J gene: TRBJ2-3
CDR3 protein: CASSLRTGDFYGYTF; CDR3 DNA: TGTGCCAGCAGCCTCCGGACAGGGGATTTTTATGGCTACACCTTC; V gene: TRBV7-2; clone size: many; D gene: TRBD1; J gene: TRBJ1-2
CDR3 protein: CASSSHRDREMNTEAFF; CDR3 DNA: TGTGCCAGCAGTTCGCACCGGGACAGAGAAATGAACACTGAAGCTTTCTTT; V gene: TRBV28; clone size: few; D gene: TRBD1; J gene: TRBJ1-1
CDR3 protein: CASSQERPGPQHF; CDR3 DNA: TGCGCCAGCAGCCAAGAAAGGCCCGGGCCCCAGCATTTT; V gene: TRBV4-1; clone size: NA; D gene: NA; J gene: TRBJ1-5
CDR3 protein: CASSPTGTRKTGELFF; CDR3 DNA: TGTGCCAGCAGTCCTACCGGGACTAGGAAAACCGGGGAGCTGTTTTTT; V gene: TRBV28; clone size: NA; D gene: TRBD2; J gene: TRBJ2-2
CDR3 protein: CASNLETSGYYEQYF; CDR3 DNA: TGTGCCAGCAACCTGGAGACTAGCGGATACTACGAGCAGTACTTC; V gene: TRBV7-2; clone size: many; D gene: TRBD2; J gene: TRBJ2-7
CDR3 protein: CASSDSCGQEAQPQHF; CDR3 DNA: TGTGCCAGCAGTGACTCGTGTGGGCAGGAGGCGCAGCCCCAGCATTTT; V gene: TRBV6-4; clone size: NA; D gene: NA; J gene: TRBJ1-5
CDR3 protein: CSSSEALSGGGQETQYF; CDR3 DNA: TGTTCCAGCAGTGAAGCGCTGAGCGGGGGGGGCCAAGAGACCCAGTACTTC; V gene: TRBV6-1; clone size: NA; D gene: TRBD2; J gene: TRBJ2-5
CDR3 protein: CASSLGRCLYNEQFF; CDR3 DNA: TGTGCCAGCAGTTTGGGCCGGTGCCTCTACAATGAGCAGTTTTTC; V gene: TRBV12-3/TRBV12-4; clone size: NA; D gene: NA; J gene: TRBJ2-1
CDR3 protein: CATSGLAGANTQYF; CDR3 DNA: TGTGCCACCAGTGGTCTAGCGGGAGCAAATACGCAGTATTTT; V gene: TRBV24-1; clone size: NA; D gene: TRBD2; J gene: TRBJ2-3
CDR3 protein: CASSFSLQPRLAKNIQYF; CDR3 DNA: TGTGCCAGCAGTTTTTCCTTACAGCCTAGGCTAGCCAAAAACATTCAGTACTTC; V gene: TRBV28; clone size: once; D gene: NA; J gene: TRBJ2-4
CDR3 protein: CASSLRLSGDTDTQYF; CDR3 DNA: TGTGCCAGCAGTTTGCGACTTAGTGGAGACACAGATACGCAGTATTTT; V gene: TRBV12-3/TRBV12-4; clone size: NA; D gene: NA; J gene: TRBJ2-3
CDR3 protein: CASRRPNTGELFF; CDR3 DNA: TGTGCCAGCAGGCGTCCGAACACCGGGGAGCTGTTTTTT; V gene: TRBV28; clone size: NA; D gene: NA; J gene: TRBJ2-2
CDR3 protein: CASSFNRGFSYEQYF; CDR3 DNA: TGTGCCAGCAGTTTCAACAGGGGTTTCTCCTACGAGCAGTACTTC; V gene: TRBV28; clone size: few; D gene: TRBD1; J gene: TRBJ2-7
CDR3 protein: CASSSRTKSEQFF; CDR3 DNA: TGTGCCAGCAGCTCCCGTACAAAAAGTGAGCAGTTCTTC; V gene: TRBV11-1; clone size: NA; D gene: NA; J gene: TRBJ2-1
CDR3 protein: CASGGRLADTYEQYF; CDR3 DNA: TGTGCCAGCGGGGGGAGACTAGCGGATACCTACGAGCAGTACTTC; V gene: TRBV6-1; clone size: few; D gene: TRBD2; J gene: TRBJ2-7
CDR3 protein: CASRWGAAQPQHF; CDR3 DNA: TGTGCCAGCAGGTGGGGGGCCGCGCAGCCCCAGCATTTT; V gene: TRBV6-1; clone size: few; D gene: NA; J gene: TRBJ1-5
CDR3 protein: CASSMGWGQPQHF; CDR3 DNA: TGTGCCAGTAGTATGGGGTGGGGTCAGCCCCAGCATTTT; V gene: TRBV19; clone size: NA; D gene: NA; J gene: TRBJ1-5
CDR3 protein: CASSSGQFATNEKLFF; CDR3 DNA: TGTGCCAGCAGTTCTGGACAGTTTGCAACTAATGAAAAACTGTTTTTT; V gene: TRBV28; clone size: NA; D gene: NA; J gene: TRBJ1-4